This entry lists 30 T cell receptor beta chains sequenced from one sample in a study of T cell repertoires in cytomegalovirus infection. These receptors' targets are unknown. One entry per CDR3 protein results from TCRdb running MiXCR on the reads. The repertoire holds roughly 860,000 distinct CDR3 sequences, with around a third as singletons. The sequences come from cultured CD8+ T cells from PBMCs, collected from culture after CMV antigen stimulation. Receptor source: a human donor in good health (CMV status not recorded). Some clones in this sample may be carry-over from other donors' samples.

The gene calls are TRBV6-5 and TRBJ2-7; TRBD1 is a possible D gene (7 bases). V lost 0 bases and J lost 3, with 21 bases in between. CDR3 size: 18 residues. The germline gives CDR1 MNHEY, CDR2 SVGAGI. The DNA for the CDR3 is TGTGCCAGCAGTTACTCGGCGGGACAGACACGGGGTGGCTACGAGCAGTACGTC. Protein product: CASSYSAGQTRGGYEQYV.

This clonotype turned up a few times. The chain carries TRBV11-2 and TRBJ1-1; D is possibly TRBD1 (5 bases). Germline V gene data show CDR1 as SGHAT and CDR2 as FQNNGV. Trimming removed 6 bases from V and 0 bases from J, with 14 bases in between. The CDR3 contains 15 residues. Written as DNA, the CDR3 is TGTGCCAGCAGAAGCTGGGGCGCGCTGAACACTGAAGCTTTCTTT. As protein: CASRSWGALNTEAFF. Full variable domain (remainder filled in from reference TRBV11-2 and TRBJ1-1): EAGVAQSPRYKIIEKRQSVAFWCNPISGHATLYWYQQILGQGPKLLIQFQNNGVVDDSQLPKDRFSAERLKGVDSTLKIQPAKLEDSAVYLCASRSWGALNTEAFFGQGTRLTVV.

The chain has TRBV4-1 and TRBJ1-1; 8 bases map to TRBD1. The CDR3 is 15 amino acids. From germline, CDR1 is MGHRA and CDR2 YSYEKL. V shed 4 bases and J 5 bases; nucleotides not matched to a gene: 9. Here the CDR3 reads CASSRLTGEVTEAFF. CDR3 coding DNA: TGCGCCAGCAGCCGCCTGACAGGGGAGGTGACTGAAGCTTTCTTT.

Only a few counts were recorded for this clonotype. V is TRBV27 and J is TRBJ2-1, with 8 bases lining up with TRBD2. J was trimmed by 8 bases and V by 6 bases; bases with no gene match: 12. The CDR3 loop spans 15 amino acids. Per the germline V gene, CDR1 is MNHEY and CDR2 is SMNVEV (reference sequence). The DNA of the CDR3 is TGTGCCAGCAGCGGGAGGGGATCCGGTGAGGATGAGCAGTTCTTC. Its protein product is CASSGRGSGEDEQFF.

This clonotype has only a few counts. The V call is TRBV11-2, the J call TRBJ2-1; 14 positions match TRBD2. CDR3 length: 17 residues. Germline CDR1 is SGHAT and CDR2 is FQNNGV. V was clipped by 4 bases and J by 9 bases; unmatched bases: 11. This chain's CDR3 is CASSSITTSGGVFEQFF. The CDR3 DNA sequence: TGTGCCAGCAGCTCAATCACGACTAGCGGGGGGGTGTTTGAGCAGTTCTTC. Using reference TRBV11-2 and TRBJ2-1 for the parts outside the CDR3, the full variable domain is EAGVAQSPRYKIIEKRQSVAFWCNPISGHATLYWYQQILGQGPKLLIQFQNNGVVDDSQLPKDRFSAERLKGVDSTLKIQPAKLEDSAVYLCASSSITTSGGVFEQFFGPGTRLTVL.

This clonotype was seen at least ten times. The chain uses TRBV7-6 and TRBJ2-3, with a possible D match to TRBD2 (7 bases). The ends were cut back, 5 bases at V and 6 bases at J, with 18 bases in the middle. CDR3 length: 15 amino acids. Germline CDR1 and CDR2: SGHVS and FNYEAQ. The CDR3 DNA reads as TGTGCCAGCAGCCTATCGGGGGGCTCTAGGGATACGCAGTATTTT. Protein product: CASSLSGGSRDTQYF. Full variable domain (outside the CDR3, taken from reference TRBV7-6 and TRBJ2-3): GAGVSQSPRYKVTKRGQDVALRCDPISGHVSLYWYRQALGQGPEFLTYFNYEAQQDKSGLPNDRFSAERPEGSISTLTIQRTEQRDSAMYRCASSLSGGSRDTQYFGPGTRLTVL.

This clonotype came up a few times. The chain couples TRBV7-9 to TRBJ2-1, with D possibly called TRBD1 or TRBD2 (6 bases each). Germline assignment: CDR1 SEHNR and CDR2 FQNEAQ (reference sequence). Trimming shortened V by 7 bases and J by 12 bases, and 16 bases separated the two germline ends. This CDR3 has 12 amino acids. The CDR3 is CASNHLRGGQFF. The CDR3, as DNA: TGTGCCAGCAACCACCTCAGGGGAGGGCAGTTCTTC.

Turning to this clonotype: Mismatch with germline at one junction end may stem from a read error. The V gene is TRBV6-5, the J gene TRBJ1-1; no clear D gene. Germline V CDR1 and CDR2: MNHEY, SVGAGI. The CDR3 extends over 14 amino acids. The CDR3 DNA is TGTGCCAACAGTTACTCTTTAGCGAACACTGAAGCTTTCTTT. Translated, it gives CANSYSLANTEAFF.

This clonotype was observed at least ten times. The chain combines TRBV19 with TRBJ1-5; D is uncertain. The CDR3 contains 14 residues. Looked up from germline, CDR1 is LNHDA and CDR2 is SQIVND (reference sequence). The V and J ends lost 6 bases and 4 bases respectively, with 13 bases between them. DNA for the CDR3: TGTGCCAGTAGCCCAATATCGGGGAATCAGCCCCAGCATTTT. Translation: CASSPISGNQPQHF.

Of note for this clonotype: This may come from a read error, since a much larger clone is one base off. This rearrangement joins TRBV7-9 to TRBJ2-7, with TRBD1 identical over 8 bases. CDR3 size: 14 residues. Germline V CDR1 and CDR2: SEHNR, FQNEAQ (reference sequence). The V and J ends lost 5 bases and 7 bases, in that order; junction bases with no gene match: 10. The CDR3 here is CASSISQGAGEQYV. CDR3 sequence (DNA): TGTGCCAGCAGCATCAGTCAGGGGGCTGGGGAGCAGTACGTC.

V gene TRBV12-3 or TRBV12-4 combines with J gene TRBJ1-2; 11 bases fit TRBD1. The CDR3 runs 16 residues. J was trimmed by 4 bases and V by 6 bases; bases with no gene match: 10. CDR3 residues: CASRGNTGTGGYGYTF. The CDR3 nucleotides are TGTGCCAGCAGGGGAAATACCGGGACAGGGGGCTATGGCTACACCTTC.

This clonotype was seen only a few times. The chain links TRBV29-1 to TRBJ1-2; 10 nucleotides agree with TRBD1. The CDR3 has 13 amino acids. Germline lookup yields CDR1 SQVTM and CDR2 ANQGSEA. V was pared by 4 bases and J by 5 bases, with 4 bases of the junction left unmatched. This CDR3 is CSVVSGQGYGYTF. Here the CDR3 DNA reads TGCAGCGTTGTCTCGGGACAGGGGTATGGCTACACCTTC. The full variable domain, rest sourced from reference TRBV29-1 and TRBJ1-2, is SAVISQKPSRDICQRGTSLTIQCQVDSQVTMMFWYRQQPGQSLTLIATANQGSEATYESGFVIDKFPISRPNLTFSTLTVSNMSPEDSSIYLCSVVSGQGYGYTFGSGTRLTVV.

The chain links TRBV9 to TRBJ1-6; perhaps TRBD1 as D (5 bases). With 4 bases removed from V and 5 bases from J, the gap between germline ends came to 16 bases. Germline values: CDR1 SGDLS, CDR2 YYNGEE. The CDR3 is 16 amino acids. CDR3 in amino acids: CASSMSRDGNNSPLHF. The CDR3 DNA sequence: TGTGCCAGCAGCATGTCCCGGGACGGAAATAATTCACCCCTCCACTTT.

Concerning this clonotype: This may come from a read error, since a much larger clone is one base off. The gene calls are TRBV7-9 and TRBJ1-1; D might be TRBD1 (5 bases). Between the trimmed V and J ends, which lost 7 bases and 5 bases, there was a span of 14 bases. The CDR3 runs to 13 residues. Germline V CDR1 and CDR2: SEHNR, FQNEAQ (reference sequence). CDR3 in amino acids: CASIPKGDTEAFF. The CDR3 nucleotides are TGTGCCAGCATCCCAAAAGGGGATACTGAAGCTTTCTTT.

The chain employs TRBV6-2 or TRBV6-3 and TRBJ1-1; TRBD1 matches 12 bases. The J segment lost 4 bases and the V segment lost 2 bases, leaving 14 bases of the junction unmatched. The CDR3 is 19 amino acids. In germline, CDR1 is MNHEY, CDR2 SVGEGT. DNA for the CDR3: TGTGCCAGCAGTTACGTTCGGGGACAGGGGGCCTATGAGGGCACTGAAGCTTTCTTT. As protein: CASSYVRGQGAYEGTEAFF.

The rearrangement joins TRBV19 to TRBJ1-5; D gene uncertain. CDR1 and CDR2 (germline): LNHDA, SQIVND (reference sequence). There are 18 residues in the CDR3. Trimming left V 3 bases short and J 1 base short, with 19 bases between. The CDR3 here is CASSMVPSDGPSNQPQHF. CDR3 coding DNA: TGTGCCAGTAGTATGGTACCCTCGGACGGACCGAGCAATCAGCCCCAGCATTTT.

CDR3 sequence (DNA): TGTGCCAGCAGCTTATCTTTCATAGGGGGGCATTACAGCACAGATACGCAGTATTTT. This translates into CASSLSFIGGHYSTDTQYF. This chain uses TRBV7-6 with TRBJ2-3; the D call may be TRBD1 or TRBD2 (6 bases each). V dropped 2 bases and J dropped 0 bases, with 21 bases sitting between them. Germline CDR1 reads SGHVS; CDR2 reads FNYEAQ. The CDR3 consists of 19 residues.

This chain joins TRBV27 and TRBJ2-3, with D tentatively TRBD1 (5 bases). V lost 7 bases and J lost 0, with 17 bases in between. The CDR3 runs 16 residues. Germline V gene lookup returns CDR1 MNHEY and CDR2 SMNVEV (reference sequence). The CDR3 DNA is TGTGCCAGCAACCTGGGGCGGTCAGCGAGCACAGATACGCAGTATTTT. It is translated as CASNLGRSASTDTQYF.

This clonotype has only a few counts. The rearrangement links TRBV5-5 to TRBJ1-4, with D unclear. With 5 bases removed from V and 5 bases from J, the gap between germline ends came to 16 bases. The CDR3 length is 15 residues. Germline V gene lookup returns CDR1 SGHKS and CDR2 YYEKEE (reference sequence). The CDR3 DNA reads as TGTGCCAGCAGTTCCCAGGAACTCGGGAATGAAAAACTGTTTTTT. It codes for CASSSQELGNEKLFF.

V usage is TRBV14 and J usage is TRBJ2-1; D perhaps matches TRBD1 (6 bases). Germline V lookup: CDR1 SGHDN, CDR2 FVKESK. The CDR3 is 18 amino acids. The V and J ends lost 4 bases and 3 bases respectively, with 22 bases between them. The CDR3 loop is CASSPNPTDRPDYNEQFF. CDR3 DNA: TGTGCCAGCAGCCCCAATCCAACCGACAGGCCGGACTACAATGAGCAGTTCTTC.

The rearrangement links TRBV6-6 to TRBJ2-7; a weak D match, TRBD2 (6 bases). The germline V gene has CDR1 MNHNY and CDR2 SVGAGI (reference sequence). Between the trimmed V and J ends, which lost 5 bases and 5 bases, there was a span of 16 bases. CDR3 length: 14 amino acids. CDR3 sequence (DNA): TGTGCCAGCAGTGAGGGACTTCGTCGGCACGAGCAGTACTTC. Its protein product is CASSEGLRRHEQYF.

The chain is built from TRBV7-6 and TRBJ1-5, with D hard to call. The V end was cut by 5 bases, the J end by 7 bases, with 15 bases between. Looked up from germline, CDR1 is SGHVS and CDR2 is FNYEAQ. The CDR3 runs to 14 residues. The CDR3 DNA sequence: TGTGCCAGCAGCCGGATGGCGGGCGGGCAGCCCCAGCATTTT. This gives the protein CASSRMAGGQPQHF.

The rearrangement uses TRBV27 and TRBJ1-4, with 9 bases identical to TRBD1. Germline CDR1 MNHEY, CDR2 SMNVEV (reference sequence). The CDR3 is 14 amino acids. Trimming at V came to 4 bases and at J to 6 bases, leaving 3 bases not matched to a gene. The CDR3 DNA reads as TGTGCCAGCAGTTGGACAGGGGTGGATGAAAAACTGTTTTTT. This gives the protein CASSWTGVDEKLFF.

V gene TRBV6-5 combines with J gene TRBJ1-5, with D maybe TRBD1 (6 bases). The CDR3 runs to 14 residues. Trimming removed 5 bases at V and 6 bases at J, with 14 bases between. The germline gives CDR1 MNHEY, CDR2 SVGAGI. CDR3 bases: TGTGCCAGCAGTCTCGGACAGTATGCTCAGCCCCAGCATTTT. Encoded protein: CASSLGQYAQPQHF.

Only a few counts were recorded for this clonotype. V usage is TRBV27 and J usage is TRBJ2-1, with D uncertain. The germline V and J ends were trimmed by 10 bases and 2 bases, with 9 bases remaining between them. CDR3 length equals 12 residues. Germline CDR1 reads MNHEY; CDR2 reads SMNVEV (reference sequence). CDR3 protein: CATRTPYNEQFF. The CDR3 DNA reads TGTGCCACCAGAACACCCTACAATGAGCAGTTCTTC.

The chain combines TRBV11-1 with TRBJ1-1; 9 nucleotides match TRBD1. V trimming: 3 bases; J trimming: 4 bases; junction bases outside the gene matches: 12. CDR1 SGHAT and CDR2 FQDESV come from the germline V gene (reference sequence). The CDR3 length is 17 residues. The CDR3 nucleotides read TGTGCCAGCAGCTTCCCGGGACAGGGCATTATTGGCACTGAAGCTTTCTTT. Residues: CASSFPGQGIIGTEAFF. Looking up the rest from reference TRBV11-1 and TRBJ1-1 gives the full variable domain: EAEVAQSPRYKITEKSQAVAFWCDPISGHATLYWYRQILGQGPELLVQFQDESVVDDSQLPKDRFSAERLKGVDSTLKIQPAELGDSAMYLCASSFPGQGIIGTEAFFGQGTRLTVV.

By frequency in the sample, this clonotype is medium-sized. The chain combines TRBV7-9 with TRBJ2-3; D call uncertain. Germline assignment: CDR1 SEHNR and CDR2 FQNEAQ (reference sequence). CDR3 length equals 15 residues. Trimming removed 5 bases from V and 6 bases from J, with 18 bases in between. CDR3: CASSPRVSVGDTQYF. In DNA, the CDR3 is TGTGCCAGCAGCCCCAGAGTTTCGGTTGGCGATACGCAGTATTTT.

The rearrangement joins TRBV4-1 to TRBJ2-1; no reliable D call. V was shortened by 2 bases and J by 8 bases, with 10 bases between the two germline ends. The germline CDR1 and CDR2 sequences are MGHRA and YSYEKL. The CDR3 spans 13 residues. The CDR3 coding sequence is TGCGCCAGCAGCCAACCCTCGGGCGATGAGCAGTTCTTC. Its protein product is CASSQPSGDEQFF.

This clonotype was seen only a few times. The rearrangement joins TRBV27 to TRBJ2-7; possibly TRBD1 or TRBD2 for D (5 bases each). V dropped 2 bases and J dropped 2 bases, with 13 bases sitting between them. The germline V gene encodes CDR1 MNHEY and CDR2 SMNVEV (reference sequence). The CDR3 length is 15 residues. The CDR3 coding sequence is TGTGCCAGCAGTTTAGATTGGGGGTCAACCTACGAGCAGTACTTC. Its protein product is CASSLDWGSTYEQYF.

V is TRBV7-6 and J is TRBJ2-1, with 8 positions matching TRBD1. The CDR3 covers 15 residues. Germline assignment: CDR1 SGHVS and CDR2 FNYEAQ. J gave up 8 bases and V 3 bases, and 9 bases lay outside the gene matches. CDR3 sequence reads: CASSFSPGGFDEQFF. The CDR3, as DNA: TGTGCCAGCAGCTTCTCTCCAGGGGGCTTCGATGAGCAGTTCTTC.